This TCR beta chain originates from a study of response to subunit inactivated influenza vaccine. MiXCR was run by TCRdb on the RT-PCR reads, yielding one entry per CDR3 protein. The sample records hundreds of thousands of distinct CDR3 sequences, 10% to 15% being singletons. Study-level points and caveats: Authors proposed each seasonal influenza vaccination draws in few new T cells.

This clonotype showed up just a few times. Its antigen remains unidentified. The sequence came from a man between 45 and 60 years old who received an inactivated influenza vaccine. Sample: non-naive T cells sorted from PBMCs, taken roughly 2 weeks before vaccination.

The DNA for the CDR3 is TGTGCCAGCAGTTTATCCCCAGGGTGGGGCGCGGAGACCCAGTACTTC. Its protein product is CASSLSPGWGAETQYF. This chain uses TRBV28 with TRBJ2-5; a weak D match, TRBD1 (5 bases). Germline values: CDR1 MDHEN, CDR2 SYDVKM. This CDR3 has 16 residues. Trimming left V 1 base short and J 5 bases short, with 17 bases between.